The 27 T cell receptor beta chains in this list originate from one sample, sequenced in a study of cytomegalovirus exposure and HLA in healthy donors. The PCR ran on 60 Vbeta and 13 Jbeta primers. Assay: immunoSEQ multiplex PCR; the TCRdb copy retains only in-frame clones and omits some. The data show roughly 80,000 clones, more than 80% seen once. Material: PBMCs. These receptors originate from a woman in her twenties or thirties in good health and CMV-seronegative.

The chain employs TRBV30 and TRBJ1-5; possibly TRBD1 for D (6 bases). The CDR3 is made up of 13 amino acids. Germline V gene data show CDR1 as GTSNPN and CDR2 as SVGIG (reference sequence). V dropped 1 base and J dropped 7 bases, with 11 bases sitting between them. CDR3 DNA: TGTGCCTGGAGTGCCAGGGGAGCCCAGCCCCAGCATTTT. Translated, it gives CAWSARGAQPQHF.

The rearrangement links TRBV2 to TRBJ1-5, with D perhaps matching TRBD1 (6 bases). The CDR3 extends over 15 amino acids. Per germline, CDR1 SNHLY and CDR2 FYNNEI. V was clipped by 3 bases and J by 0 bases, with 9 bases between them. Here the CDR3 reads CASSDRGNSNQPQHF. CDR3 sequence (DNA): TGTGCCAGCAGTGACAGGGGAAATAGCAATCAGCCCCAGCATTTT.

Only one count was recorded for this clone. This rearrangement joins TRBV2 to TRBJ1-1, with a tentative D call TRBD1 (5 bases). Looked up from germline, CDR1 is SNHLY and CDR2 is FYNNEI. The CDR3 consists of 12 residues. Trimming pared 7 bases from V and 7 bases from J, leaving 13 bases between. The CDR3 nucleotides read TGTGCCAGCATCCGGCTCGGGGGTGAAGCTTTCTTT. It translates to CASIRLGGEAFF.

V usage is TRBV28 and J usage is TRBJ2-7, with D possibly TRBD2 on 5 matching bases. With 3 bases removed from V and 4 bases from J, the gap between germline ends came to 10 bases. Germline-derived CDR1 and CDR2 are MDHEN and SYDVKM. The length of the CDR3 is 13 residues. This chain's CDR3 is CASSLVTGYEQYF. The DNA of the CDR3 is TGTGCCAGCAGTTTGGTGACGGGGTACGAGCAGTACTTC.

The CDR3 sequence: CASSLGAGTVWGYTF. CDR3 sequence (DNA): TGCGCCAGCAGCTTGGGGGCCGGGACAGTCTGGGGCTACACCTTC. This sequence joins TRBV5-1 and TRBJ1-2; 7 nucleotides agree with TRBD1. The CDR3 spans 15 residues. After removal of 0 bases from V and 8 bases from J, the junction contained 10 bases not matched to a gene. Germline V gene sequence: CDR1 SGHRS, CDR2 YFSETQ.

Only a few counts were recorded for this clone. The V call is TRBV27, the J call TRBJ2-7; 10 bases fit TRBD2. The CDR3 runs to 16 residues. V was pared by 5 bases and J by 3 bases, with 10 bases of the junction left unmatched. CDR1 MNHEY and CDR2 SMNVEV come from the germline V gene (reference sequence). CDR3 sequence reads: CASSTRRASGSYEQYF. DNA for the CDR3: TGTGCCAGCAGTACCCGCCGGGCTAGCGGGAGCTACGAGCAGTACTTC.

The chain couples TRBV30 to TRBJ2-2, with D unclear. Between the trimmed V and J ends, which lost 0 bases and 2 bases, there was a span of 10 bases. Germline loops: CDR1 GTSNPN, CDR2 SVGIG (reference sequence). This CDR3 region has 15 residues. The CDR3 region is CAWSVLLGNTGELFF. As DNA, the CDR3 is TGTGCCTGGAGTGTATTGCTAGGTAACACCGGGGAGCTGTTTTTT.

V and J are TRBV9 and TRBJ2-5, with a possible D match to TRBD2 (6 bases). V lost 0 bases and J lost 5, with 17 bases in between. The germline V gene has CDR1 SGDLS and CDR2 YYNGEE. The CDR3 spans 16 residues. The CDR3 is CASSVESGRKGETQYF. CDR3 nucleotide sequence: TGTGCCAGCAGCGTAGAAAGTGGGAGGAAGGGGGAGACCCAGTACTTC.

The chain recombines TRBV9 with TRBJ2-1; D remains ambiguous. The V end was cut by 0 bases, the J end by 3 bases, with 10 bases between. In germline, CDR1 is SGDLS, CDR2 YYNGEE. CDR3 length: 15 residues. This chain's CDR3 is CASSVGGLFYNEQFF. The CDR3 DNA sequence: TGTGCCAGCAGCGTAGGCGGTCTCTTCTACAATGAGCAGTTCTTC.

The V and J genes are TRBV7-9 and TRBJ1-2, with D possibly TRBD1 on 6 matching bases. CDR1 SEHNR and CDR2 FQNEAQ come from the germline V gene (reference sequence). Trimming removed 6 bases from V and 0 bases from J, with 17 bases in between. The CDR3 runs to 16 residues. The chain's CDR3 is CASRPGTPKPNYGYTF. Written as DNA, the CDR3 is TGTGCCAGCAGACCGGGGACACCCAAACCTAACTATGGCTACACCTTC.

The chain combines TRBV19 with TRBJ1-1; D remains unclear. V was cut by 7 bases and J by 1 base, with 10 bases left in between. The CDR3 length is 13 residues. Germline values: CDR1 LNHDA, CDR2 SQIVND (reference sequence). In DNA, the CDR3 is TGTGCCAGTAAGTTTCCGGGGAACACTGAAGCTTTCTTT. As protein: CASKFPGNTEAFF.

The chain is built from TRBV9 and TRBJ1-2, with D hard to call. Germline CDR1 reads SGDLS; CDR2 reads YYNGEE. The CDR3 extends over 10 amino acids. Trimming stripped 4 bases from V and 14 bases from J, with 12 bases between. This chain's CDR3 is CASSPGGGTF. The CDR3 coding sequence is TGTGCCAGCAGCCCGGGTGGTGGAACCTTC.

The chain joins TRBV5-1 to TRBJ2-3; D is perhaps TRBD2 (6 bases). CDR1 is SGHRS, CDR2 YFSETQ, per germline. The CDR3 extends over 15 amino acids. V was shortened by 5 bases and J by 6 bases, with 19 bases between the two germline ends. Here the CDR3 reads CASRPSGRTRDTQYF. For the CDR3, the DNA is TGCGCCAGCAGACCCAGCGGGCGCACGAGGGATACGCAGTATTTT.

The V call is TRBV6-1, the J call TRBJ1-5; D is perhaps TRBD1 (5 bases). This CDR3 has 15 residues. Germline V gene data show CDR1 as MNHNS and CDR2 as SASEGT. The V end lost 6 bases, the J end lost 0 bases, and 12 bases lay between the germline ends. The CDR3 DNA follows: TGTGCCAGCAGGGGGGGACCCTATAGCAATCAGCCCCAGCATTTT. Translating it yields CASRGGPYSNQPQHF.

This sequence joins TRBV29-1 and TRBJ1-4; 9 bases are a match to TRBD1. The CDR3 is made up of 15 amino acids. Germline values: CDR1 SQVTM, CDR2 ANQGSEA. Unmatched junction bases numbered 10, after V lost 6 bases and J lost 5 bases. As DNA, the CDR3 is TGCAGCGTCGTACTCCCGGGACAGGGAAATGAAAAACTGTTTTTT. It encodes CSVVLPGQGNEKLFF.

In DNA, the CDR3 is TGTGCCATCAGTGCGGGGACTTACCAAGAGACCCAGTACTTC. It yields the protein CAISAGTYQETQYF. The rearrangement links TRBV10-3 to TRBJ2-5, with D maybe TRBD2 (6 bases). CDR1 and CDR2 (germline): ENHRY, SYGVKD. V lost 4 bases, J lost 0 bases, and 9 bases lay in between. The CDR3 extends over 14 amino acids.

J is TRBJ1-2 and V is TRBV29-1, with 7 nucleotides matching TRBD1. The CDR3 sequence is 14 residues long. The J segment lost 0 bases and the V segment lost 5 bases, leaving 6 bases of the junction unmatched. Germline V lookup: CDR1 SQVTM, CDR2 ANQGSEA. The DNA of the CDR3 is TGCAGCGTTCTAGGGGGACAGTCTAACTATGGCTACACCTTC. Protein product: CSVLGGQSNYGYTF.

This clone was picked up a small number of times. This rearrangement joins TRBV5-1 to TRBJ2-5; 7 bases fit TRBD1. V was pared by 2 bases and J by 2 bases, with 6 bases of the junction left unmatched. CDR1 and CDR2 (germline): SGHRS, YFSETQ. This CDR3 is 15 amino acids long. As DNA, the CDR3 is TGCGCCAGCAGCTTCCAGGACAGGACGCAAGAGACCCAGTACTTC. Translating it yields CASSFQDRTQETQYF.

This clone was picked up one time. The chain joins TRBV11-2 to TRBJ1-1; D is undetermined. The V gene's germline CDR1 is SGHAT and CDR2 FQNNGV. Trimming shortened V by 5 bases and J by 7 bases, and 8 bases separated the two germline ends. There are 11 residues in the CDR3. In DNA form, the CDR3 reads TGTGCCAGCAGCCCATACAGTGAAGCTTTCTTT. It is translated as CASSPYSEAFF.

This chain joins TRBV7-3 and TRBJ2-2, with 7 bases that match TRBD1. Germline values: CDR1 SGHTA, CDR2 FQGTGA. Losses at the gene ends were 5 bases for V and 5 bases for J; bases not matched to a gene: 8. The CDR3 covers 15 residues. The CDR3 DNA reads TGTGCCAGCAGCCCACAAACAGGGGTAACCGGGGAGCTGTTTTTT. It is translated as CASSPQTGVTGELFF.

There are a few counts of this clone. This sequence joins TRBV11-1 and TRBJ2-5; 9 bases map to TRBD1. Germline assignment: CDR1 SGHAT and CDR2 FQDESV (reference sequence). The CDR3 totals 16 residues. The J segment lost 5 bases and the V segment lost 9 bases, leaving 16 bases of the junction unmatched. The CDR3 DNA reads TGTGCCAGTAATACAGGGGGCGAGGGAATCCGGGAGACCCAGTACTTC. Translating gives CASNTGGEGIRETQYF.

The chain couples TRBV2 to TRBJ1-4, with D unresolved. V was clipped by 5 bases and J by 5 bases, with 15 bases between them. CDR3 length: 15 amino acids. Looked up from germline, CDR1 is SNHLY and CDR2 is FYNNEI. The chain's CDR3 is CASSPNWGGNEKLFF. CDR3 coding DNA: TGTGCCAGCAGTCCGAACTGGGGAGGGAATGAAAAACTGTTTTTT.

DNA for the CDR3: TGTGCCAGCAGTCCCTGGGGAGAGGGGGACAATGAGCAGTTCTTC. Amino acids: CASSPWGEGDNEQFF. The chain joins TRBV7-9 to TRBJ2-1, with a weak D call TRBD1 (6 bases). CDR1 and CDR2 from the germline V gene are SEHNR and FQNEAQ (reference sequence). Trimming took 6 bases from V and 5 from J, leaving 17 bases between them. The CDR3 is made up of 15 amino acids.

CDR3: CASSFSTGGGEQFF. The CDR3, as DNA: TGTGCCAGCAGCTTCTCTACGGGAGGGGGTGAGCAGTTCTTC. J is TRBJ2-1 and V is TRBV11-3; 8 positions match TRBD2. In germline, CDR1 is SGHNT, CDR2 YENEEA. V dropped 3 bases and J dropped 9; count of bases not matched to a gene: 7. This CDR3 region has 14 residues.

The chain combines TRBV7-3 with TRBJ2-2; TRBD2 matches 7 bases. Germline V lookup: CDR1 SGHTA, CDR2 FQGTGA. The CDR3 covers 12 residues. Trimming took 6 bases from V and 6 from J; bases not matched to a gene: 1. The CDR3 loop is CASRGGAGELFF. CDR3 sequence (DNA): TGTGCCAGCAGGGGAGGGGCCGGGGAGCTGTTTTTT.

V usage is TRBV5-5 and J usage is TRBJ2-3; 9 bases agree with TRBD1. The V gene end was trimmed by 3 bases and the J gene end by 5 bases; junction bases not matched to a gene: 4. CDR3 length: 14 residues. Per germline, CDR1 SGHKS and CDR2 YYEKEE (reference sequence). CDR3 DNA: TGTGCCAGCAGCTCCACAGGGGGCCGAGATACGCAGTATTTT. As protein: CASSSTGGRDTQYF. Together with reference TRBV5-5 and TRBJ2-3, the CDR3 gives the full variable domain: DAGVTQSPTHLIKTRGQQVTLRCSPISGHKSVSWYQQVLGQGPQFIFQYYEKEERGRGNFPDRFSARQFPNYSSELNVNALLLGDSALYLCASSSTGGRDTQYFGPGTRLTVL.

The gene calls are TRBV6-1 and TRBJ1-5, with 8 bases fitting TRBD1. The CDR3 is 15 amino acids. CDR1 and CDR2 from the germline V gene are MNHNS and SASEGT. J lost 2 bases, V lost 7 bases, and 7 bases had no gene match. CDR3 amino acids: CASILDRGGNQPQHF. CDR3 nucleotides: TGTGCCAGCATTCTCGACAGGGGTGGCAATCAGCCCCAGCATTTT.